This paragraph covers one TCR beta chain sequence. Method: immunoSEQ multiplex PCR; TCRdb's copy keeps in-frame clones and lacks some. The data show fewer than 350,000 clones, with roughly 85% seen just once and over 2% held by the top ten. This sample stems from a study of blood T cell repertoires in COVID-19. About the research overall: Nucleic acid was either cDNA or gDNA, and it came from T cells, B-cell-depleted T cells, or PBMCs.

The ends were cut back, 6 bases at V and 6 bases at J, with 13 bases in the middle. The CDR3 extends over 12 amino acids. Germline CDR1 reads SGHNT; CDR2 reads YYREEE (reference sequence). Participant-given clinical history determined each cohort assignment. The receptor's source is a man aged 25-40 years who had recovered from COVID-19. The chain joins TRBV5-4 to TRBJ2-7; tentatively, D is TRBD2 (7 bases). The material sequenced was PBMCs or T cells enriched from blood (not recorded which). CDR3 region: CASNEGGREQYF. CDR3 DNA sequence: TGTGCCAGCAATGAGGGGGGGCGCGAGCAGTACTTC.